This TCR beta chain was profiled in a study of shared clonotypes between healthy human individuals. Terminally differentiated effector memory CD45RA+ cells were excluded by CCR7 positive selection of CD45RO-negative cells. Using immunoSEQ multiplex PCR, the repertoire was profiled, and TCRdb retains in-frame clones only, with some absent. Altogether about 2.2 million clones are present, around 95% being singletons, with the ten largest covering roughly 1.7%. This sequence originates from a man between 18 and 29 years old in good health. Some clones in this sample may be carry-over from other donors' samples. Sequenced: naive CD8+ T cells from PBMCs.

CDR3 loop: CASSPGRLYGYTF. CDR3 DNA: TGCGCCAGCAGCCCCGGGAGGCTCTATGGCTACACCTTC. The rearrangement links TRBV4-1 to TRBJ1-2; D is unclear. V lost 4 bases to trimming and J lost 4 bases, with 10 bases between them. The length of the CDR3 is 13 residues. Germline lookup yields CDR1 MGHRA and CDR2 YSYEKL.